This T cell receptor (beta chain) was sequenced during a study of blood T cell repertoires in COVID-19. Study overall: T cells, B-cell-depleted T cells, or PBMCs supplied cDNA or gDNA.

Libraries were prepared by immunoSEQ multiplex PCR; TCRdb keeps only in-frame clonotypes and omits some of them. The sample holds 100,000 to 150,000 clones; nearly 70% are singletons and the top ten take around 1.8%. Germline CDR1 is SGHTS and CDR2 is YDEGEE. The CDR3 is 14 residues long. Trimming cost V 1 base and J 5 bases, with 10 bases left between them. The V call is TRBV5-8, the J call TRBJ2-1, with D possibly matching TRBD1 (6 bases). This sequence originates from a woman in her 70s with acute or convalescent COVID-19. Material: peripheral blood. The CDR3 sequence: CASSLPDRNNEQFF. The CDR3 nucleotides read TGTGCCAGCAGCTTGCCGGACAGAAACAATGAGCAGTTCTTC.